This T cell receptor beta chain appears in the sequencing data of a study of molecular identifiers for immune sequencing clone quantification. Findings and caveats of the study: Spiked TCR RNA from one Jurkat cell reportedly showed up when mixed among 950,000 to 1,000,000 naive cells.

Between the trimmed V and J ends, which lost 0 bases and 2 bases, there was a span of 13 bases. This CDR3 has 15 amino acids. Germline V lookup: CDR1 GTSNPN, CDR2 SVGIG (reference sequence). Notes on this clonotype: The antigen is unknown.

TCRdb used MiXCR to reprocess the PCR reads, holding one entry per CDR3 protein. The table lists about 330,000 distinct CDR3 sequences, roughly a quarter of them singletons. The chain employs TRBV30 and TRBJ1-1, with D hard to call. Material: naive CD8+ T cells from blood, with Jurkat cell RNA spiked in. Noted subset: FACS-sorted CD8+CD4-CCR7+CD45RA+ naive T cells. The receptor was isolated from a human donor in good health. Some libraries in this study had Jurkat cell RNA spiked in. The CDR3, as DNA: TGTGCCTGGAGTGTACTAGGTCTGTCTAACACTGAAGCTTTCTTT. Encoded protein: CAWSVLGLSNTEAFF. The entire variable domain, with the rest obtained from reference TRBV30 and TRBJ1-1, is as follows: SQTIHQWPATLVQPVGSPLSLECTVEGTSNPNLYWYRQAAGRGLQLLFYSVGIGQISSEVPQNLSASRPQDRQFILSSKKLLLSDSGFYLCAWSVLGLSNTEAFFGQGTRLTVV.